A single sample gave rise to the 16 T cell receptor beta chains below, sequenced in a study of T cell clonality in common variable immunodeficiency. This table comes from immunoSEQ multiplex PCR, and its TCRdb copy is limited to in-frame clones, with some not included. The sample yields around 55,000 clones, without any singletons. Sequenced sample: peripheral blood mononuclear cells. All receptors derive from a person aged 18-70 years in good health.

In its sample, this clone was seen many times. The read finishes 3 residues shy of the CDR3 end, and the germline J gene is used to complete it. The chain employs TRBV18 and TRBJ2-3, with D hard to call. The germline V and J ends were trimmed by 3 bases and 0 bases, with 7 bases remaining between them. This CDR3 spans 14 amino acids. Germline V gives CDR1 KGHSH, CDR2 LQKENI. CDR3 DNA (partial): TGTGCCAGCTCACCCGAGCTTAGCACAGATACG. As protein: CASSPELSTDT. The entire CDR3 is CASSPELSTDTQYF.

This clone was recorded at least ten times. The observed sequence ends 3 residues before the CDR3 terminus, with the missing tail filled in from the germline J gene. The chain uses TRBV19 and TRBJ1-2; tentative D call: TRBD1 (6 bases). This CDR3 has 13 amino acids. The V and J ends lost 6 bases and 6 bases respectively, with 14 bases between them. Germline-derived CDR1 and CDR2 are LNHDA and SQIVND (reference sequence). Incomplete CDR3 DNA: TGTGCCAGTAGACCCGACAGGTACGATGGC. Protein sequence: CASRPDRYDG. The complete CDR3 sequence is CASRPDRYDGYTF.

There are many counts of this clone. The read ends 3 residues shy of where the CDR3 ends; the end is completed using the germline J gene. This chain joins TRBV7-3 and TRBJ2-2; 10 bases agree with TRBD2. V lost 5 bases to trimming and J lost 4 bases; unmatched junction nucleotides: 7. Germline CDR1 reads SGHTA; CDR2 reads FQGTGA. The CDR3 consists of 16 residues. The CDR3 reads CASSASGRATTGELFF. The CDR3 DNA, read in part, is TGTGCCAGCAGCGCCAGCGGGAGGGCTACCACCGGGGAG.

This clone was seen repeatedly, ten times or more. The CDR3 is cut off 3 residues early in the read; its end comes from the germline J gene. The V gene is TRBV19, the J gene TRBJ2-5; D is perhaps TRBD2 (6 bases). Trimming took 5 bases from V and 1 from J, leaving 8 bases between them. The CDR3 totals 13 residues. The V gene's germline CDR1 is LNHDA and CDR2 SQIVND (reference sequence). The CDR3 loop is CASSAGFQETQYF. CDR3 bases read: TGTGCCAGTAGTGCGGGGTTCCAAGAGACC.

This clone was recorded at least ten times. The read ends 3 residues before the CDR3 terminus; that terminus is restored from the germline J gene. This chain uses TRBV29-1 with TRBJ2-2; 7 positions agree with TRBD1. This CDR3 region has 12 residues. The junction had 2 bases not matched to a gene; V was cut back by 5 bases and J by 5 bases. From germline, CDR1 is SQVTM and CDR2 ANQGSEA. The part of the CDR3 DNA that was read is TGCAGCGTTCACAGGGGAACCGGGGAG. This sequence encodes CSVHRGTGE. From start to end, the CDR3 is CSVHRGTGELFF.

In this sample, this clone turned up a few times. A far larger clone is off by one base, so a read error is likely. The read ends 3 residues before the CDR3 terminus; that terminus is restored from the germline J gene. The V call is TRBV7-2, the J call TRBJ2-3; unclear D gene. The germline gives CDR1 SGHTA, CDR2 FQGNSA. The CDR3 extends over 15 amino acids. CDR3 DNA (partial): TGTGCCAGCAGCTTACTGGGCTTCCTCACAGATCCG. This gives the protein CASSLLGFLTDP. The CDR3 reads in full as CASSLLGFLTDPQYF.

This clone appeared many times. Read coverage stops 3 residues before the CDR3 terminus; the germline J gene supplies the remainder. The V call is TRBV12-3 or TRBV12-4, the J call TRBJ1-4; tentatively, D is TRBD1 (6 bases). The CDR3 runs 15 residues. Trimming removed 6 bases from V and 3 bases from J, with 14 bases in between. The chain's CDR3 is CASRGGFAANEKLFF. The CDR3 DNA, read in part, is TGTGCCAGCAGAGGGGGTTTTGCGGCTAATGAAAAA.

Many counts were recorded for this clone. Read coverage stops 3 residues before the CDR3 terminus; the germline J gene supplies the remainder. This sequence joins TRBV18 and TRBJ1-1; 7 bases agree with TRBD1. The V gene end was trimmed by 4 bases and the J gene end by 3 bases; junction bases not matched to a gene: 8. Germline CDR1 KGHSH, CDR2 LQKENI. This CDR3 is 15 amino acids long. The CDR3 here is CASSLSTGEDTEAFF. Partial CDR3 DNA: TGTGCCAGCTCACTTTCTACAGGGGAGGACACTGAA.

This clone was picked up a small number of times. The read halts 3 residues ahead of the CDR3 end, with the missing end drawn from the germline J gene. The chain uses TRBV5-5 and TRBJ1-2, with 7 nucleotides matching TRBD1. Germline CDR1 is SGHKS and CDR2 is YYEKEE (reference sequence). The CDR3 is 12 residues long. CDR3 in amino acids: CASSWDSQTYTF. Incomplete CDR3 DNA: TGTGCCAGCAGCTGGGACAGCCAGACC.

Ten or more counts support this clone. The read ends 3 residues early relative to the CDR3; the germline J gene fills the gap. This chain links TRBV10-3 with TRBJ2-6, with D perhaps TRBD1 (5 bases). Deletions cut 0 bases from V and 2 bases from J, with 14 bases between. This CDR3 is 18 amino acids long. Germline V gene data show CDR1 as ENHRY and CDR2 as SYGVKD. Incomplete CDR3 DNA: TGTGCCATCAGTGAGTCGCAGGGAATGATCCCTGGGGCCAACGTC. As protein: CAISESQGMIPGANV. The complete CDR3 protein is CAISESQGMIPGANVLTF.

This clone was recorded at least ten times. Coverage ceases 3 residues before the CDR3 finishes, and the germline J gene fills in the end. This chain connects TRBV19 to TRBJ2-3; 9 positions agree with TRBD1. Germline lookup yields CDR1 LNHDA and CDR2 SQIVND (reference sequence). V dropped 3 bases and J dropped 4; count of bases not matched to a gene: 8. CDR3 size: 16 residues. CDR3 amino acids: CASSILGQGEADTQYF. The covered CDR3 bases are TGTGCCAGTAGTATTTTGGGACAGGGAGAAGCAGATACG.

This clone was picked up many times. The DNA ends 3 residues before the CDR3 does, and the rest of the CDR3 is filled in from the germline J gene. The chain is built from TRBV20-1 and TRBJ1-1; TRBD1 is a possible D gene (5 bases). CDR1 is DFQATT, CDR2 SNEGSKA, per germline (reference sequence). CDR3 length equals 13 residues. The CDR3: CSARAGPIAEAFF. The part of the CDR3 DNA that was read is TGCAGTGCTAGAGCAGGGCCCATTGCGGAA.

This clone appeared many times. The read falls 3 residues short of the CDR3 end, and the missing part is taken from the germline J gene. The chain links TRBV10-1 to TRBJ2-3; D might be TRBD2 (6 bases). Germline V gene sequence: CDR1 WNHNN, CDR2 SYGVQD (reference sequence). This CDR3 spans 14 amino acids. V was trimmed by 5 bases and J by 5 bases, leaving 14 bases between them. CDR3 DNA (partial): TGCGCCAGCAGTCCTAGCGTGCCAGGAGATACG. Translating it yields CASSPSVPGDT. In full, the CDR3 reads CASSPSVPGDTQYF.

This clone has ten or more counts. The CDR3 is cut off 3 residues early in the read; its end comes from the germline J gene. The chain joins TRBV4-2 to TRBJ2-2, with TRBD2 matching over 7 bases. V was clipped by 0 bases and J by 6 bases; unmatched bases: 4. The germline V gene has CDR1 LGHNA and CDR2 YNFKEQ. This CDR3 has 15 residues. The sequenced CDR3 bases are TGTGCCAGCAGCCAAGAACAAACTAGCGCCGGGGAG. Protein product: CASSQEQTSAGE. The CDR3, in full, reads CASSQEQTSAGELFF.

This clone has at least ten counts. Read sequence stops 3 residues before the CDR3 end, and the germline J gene provides the missing end. The chain joins TRBV30 to TRBJ2-7, with 14 nucleotides matching TRBD2. This CDR3 is built from 17 residues. The V segment lost 3 bases and the J segment 3 bases; nucleotides outside the gene matches: 10. CDR1 GTSNPN and CDR2 SVGIG come from the germline V gene (reference sequence). The sequenced part of the CDR3 DNA is TGTGCCTGGAGATCTCCGGGACTAGCGGGAGCCGTCTACGAG. This encodes CAWRSPGLAGAVYE. The complete CDR3 reads CAWRSPGLAGAVYEQYF.

This clone was recorded at least ten times. The missing CDR3 end, 3 residues past where the read stops, is filled in from the germline J gene. The J gene is TRBJ1-1, the V gene TRBV20-1; 9 bases are a match to TRBD1. Germline loops: CDR1 DFQATT, CDR2 SNEGSKA (reference sequence). The CDR3 contains 13 residues. V shed 5 bases and J 3 bases; nucleotides not matched to a gene: 4. CDR3 sequence reads: CSAGQGPYTEAFF. The DNA read from the CDR3 is TGCAGTGCTGGACAGGGGCCATACACTGAA.